A single sample is the source of the 17 T cell receptor beta chains below, sequenced in a study of spatial heterogeneity in lung cancer. TCRdb reprocessed the 5' RACE reads via MiXCR and lists one record per CDR3 protein. This repertoire shows roughly 70,000 distinct CDR3 sequences, roughly 8.9% found once; its top ten account for around 1.9%. Noted time point: blood at routine non-recurrence follow-up after resection. The input for sequencing was PBMCs, taken at follow-up. These TCRs come from a female donor with early-stage non-small cell lung cancer.

This clonotype appeared many times. V usage is TRBV2 and J usage is TRBJ2-5; 9 nucleotides match TRBD2. Germline V gene lookup returns CDR1 SNHLY and CDR2 FYNNEI. The CDR3 runs 13 residues. The V segment lost 8 bases and the J segment 4 bases; nucleotides outside the gene matches: 5. This CDR3 is CASRAGGIETQYF. The CDR3 region has the DNA TGTGCCAGCCGAGCGGGAGGCATAGAGACCCAGTACTTC.

This clonotype was seen a few times. The chain is built from TRBV11-2 and TRBJ2-1; D is possibly TRBD1 (6 bases). V lost 4 bases and J 1 base, leaving 11 bases between the germline ends. This CDR3 has 15 amino acids. Germline V CDR1 and CDR2: SGHAT, FQNNGV. The CDR3 loop reads CASSSMRGSYNEQFF. The DNA for the CDR3 is TGTGCCAGCAGCTCCATGAGGGGGTCCTACAATGAGCAGTTCTTC.

This clonotype has a count of ten or more. The chain combines TRBV6-1 with TRBJ2-3; a weak D match, TRBD2 (6 bases). Germline CDR1 reads MNHNS; CDR2 reads SASEGT. V shed 3 bases and J shed 1 base, with 11 bases lying between them. The CDR3 totals 15 residues. In nucleotides, the CDR3 is TGTGCCAGCAGTGAGCGGGGTGTCGGCACAGATACGCAGTATTTT. Protein product: CASSERGVGTDTQYF.

The chain combines TRBV7-6 with TRBJ2-1, with unresolved D. V was trimmed by 6 bases and J by 5 bases, leaving 5 bases between them. This CDR3 spans 11 amino acids. Germline values: CDR1 SGHVS, CDR2 FNYEAQ. The CDR3 region is CASSRNNEQFF. CDR3 sequence (DNA): TGTGCCAGCAGTCGGAACAATGAGCAGTTCTTC.

At least ten counts were recorded for this clonotype. The V call is TRBV20-1, the J call TRBJ1-1, with D unclear. The CDR3 extends over 13 amino acids. Looked up from germline, CDR1 is DFQATT and CDR2 is SNEGSKA (reference sequence). The V and J ends lost 0 bases and 10 bases respectively, with 15 bases between them. DNA of the CDR3: TGCAGTGCTAGAGACCCCCCGGGTCGGGGAGCTTTCTTT. Translated: CSARDPPGRGAFF.

Turning to this clonotype: Since a much larger clone is just one base distant, this may be a read error. This chain joins TRBV19 and TRBJ2-7, with D hard to call. Trimming took off 6 bases at V and 0 bases at J, with 12 bases between the two ends. The CDR3 has 14 amino acids. Germline CDR1 reads LNHDA; CDR2 reads SQIVND (reference sequence). The CDR3 here is CASSADHSSYEQYF. The DNA for the CDR3 is TGTGCCAGTAGCGCGGACCATAGCTCCTACGAGCAGTACTTC.

This clonotype was detected many times. The chain joins TRBV12-3 or TRBV12-4 to TRBJ2-5; unclear D gene. The CDR3 runs 13 residues. Trimming shortened V by 3 bases and J by 5 bases, and 10 bases separated the two germline ends. The CDR3 loop reads CASSLQVEETQYF. Here the CDR3 DNA reads TGTGCCAGCAGTTTGCAAGTGGAGGAGACCCAGTACTTC.

This clonotype was seen at least ten times. The V call is TRBV19, the J call TRBJ2-1, with TRBD2 matching over 7 bases. The CDR3 is made up of 15 amino acids. V trimming: 6 bases; J trimming: 8 bases; junction bases outside the gene matches: 13. Germline values: CDR1 LNHDA, CDR2 SQIVND (reference sequence). CDR3 amino acids: CASSTLAERVDEQFF. As DNA, the CDR3 is TGTGCCAGTAGCACCCTAGCGGAACGAGTTGATGAGCAGTTCTTC.

This clonotype was seen only a few times. CDR3 in amino acids: CASSLLPTSGQETQYF. In nucleotides, the CDR3 is TGTGCCAGCAGCCTCCTGCCGACTAGCGGCCAAGAGACCCAGTACTTC. The chain links TRBV11-2 to TRBJ2-5; 9 positions match TRBD2. Looked up from germline, CDR1 is SGHAT and CDR2 is FQNNGV. CDR3 size: 16 residues. The ends lost 5 bases at V and 1 base at J; junction bases unmatched: 8.

The gene calls are TRBV6-5 and TRBJ2-7; TRBD2 agrees at 11 bases. Germline lookup yields CDR1 MNHEY and CDR2 SVGAGI. The V and J ends lost 7 bases and 0 bases, in that order; junction bases with no gene match: 8. The CDR3 has 16 residues. The CDR3 loop reads CASTSALAGASYEQYF. Here the CDR3 DNA reads TGTGCCAGCACGTCCGCACTAGCGGGAGCCTCCTACGAGCAGTACTTC.

The chain links TRBV2 to TRBJ2-3; TRBD2 matches 11 bases. The CDR3 is 18 amino acids. J gave up 4 bases and V 7 bases, and 16 bases lay outside the gene matches. Germline assignment: CDR1 SNHLY and CDR2 FYNNEI. CDR3 residues: CASIRGTSGKRSPDTQYF. CDR3 nucleotide sequence: TGTGCCAGCATTCGCGGGACTAGCGGCAAAAGATCCCCAGATACGCAGTATTTT.

The chain uses TRBV6-5 and TRBJ2-7, with a tentative D call TRBD1 (6 bases). CDR1 is MNHEY, CDR2 SVGAGI, per germline. The CDR3 spans 14 residues. The germline V and J ends were trimmed by 5 bases and 2 bases, with 13 bases remaining between them. CDR3 nucleotide sequence: TGTGCCAGCAGTCGTCCCGGGACAACCTACGAGCAGTACTTC. Translated, it gives CASSRPGTTYEQYF.

The chain uses TRBV6-1 and TRBJ2-7; D call uncertain. The CDR3 sequence is 11 residues long. The germline V gene has CDR1 MNHNS and CDR2 SASEGT. Trimming cost V 11 bases and J 6 bases, with 14 bases left between them. The CDR3 region has the DNA TGTGCCGCAGTCACACGTATCGAGCAGTACTTC. This encodes CAAVTRIEQYF.

This clonotype was detected only a few times. The CDR3 sequence: CASSESGQGLGRKQPQHF. The CDR3 DNA sequence: TGTGCCAGCAGTGAGTCCGGACAGGGGCTAGGGAGGAAGCAGCCCCAGCATTTT. The chain has TRBV6-1 and TRBJ1-5; 9 positions match TRBD1. Trimming took 3 bases from V and 7 from J; bases not matched to a gene: 16. The CDR3 contains 18 residues. Germline lookup yields CDR1 MNHNS and CDR2 SASEGT.

This clonotype was counted ten times or more. The V gene is TRBV7-9, the J gene TRBJ2-1; no firm D call. The CDR3 contains 14 residues. Looked up from germline, CDR1 is SEHNR and CDR2 is FQNEAQ (reference sequence). The V gene lost 2 bases and the J gene lost 15 bases, with 20 bases spanning the gap. The CDR3 DNA reads as TGTGCCAGCAGCTTATGGTCCGACCCGGGTGATTGGTTCTTC. It translates to CASSLWSDPGDWFF.

This clonotype was seen a few times. The chain joins TRBV7-3 to TRBJ1-6; no firm D call. The CDR3 runs 14 residues. Between the trimmed V and J ends, which lost 5 bases and 7 bases, there was a span of 12 bases. Germline V gene sequence: CDR1 SGHTA, CDR2 FQGTGA. CDR3 protein: CASSLAAWNSPLHF. CDR3 bases: TGTGCCAGCAGCCTTGCCGCCTGGAATTCACCCCTCCACTTT.

The V gene is TRBV9, the J gene TRBJ2-3; D may be TRBD2 (5 bases). The length of the CDR3 is 14 residues. The germline V and J ends were trimmed by 4 bases and 3 bases, with 12 bases remaining between them. In germline, CDR1 is SGDLS, CDR2 YYNGEE. The CDR3 protein is CASSSGSWTDTQYF. The CDR3 nucleotides read TGTGCCAGCAGCTCGGGGAGTTGGACAGATACGCAGTATTTT.